This T cell receptor beta chain came from a study of shared clonotypes between healthy human individuals. On this clone itself: Its specificity is not known.

Generated by immunoSEQ multiplex PCR, the TCRdb table keeps only in-frame clones and is missing some. The data contain 2.5 million or so clones, more than 80% of them singletons. Study conclusions and caveats: Estimated clonotype richness was generally higher in naive than memory subsets. The four-donor shared clonotypes exceeded non-shared clonotypes in generation probability, with non-shared ones scoring lower. In this cohort, only blood was sampled, and tissue repertoires likely differ.

This clonotype was obtained from a man in his late teens or twenties in good health. Sequenced material: naive CD4+ T cells sorted from blood. Subset of the sample: CD45RA+ positively selected.

The CDR3 region has the DNA TGCGCCAGTTCCCGGGGCGGGACAGGGGGCGTCGATGAGCAGTTCTTC. This codes for CASSRGGTGGVDEQFF. The gene calls are TRBV5-1 and TRBJ2-1, with TRBD1 matching 12 bases. The J segment lost 8 bases and the V segment lost 8 bases, leaving 14 bases of the junction unmatched. CDR1 and CDR2 (germline): SGHRS, YFSETQ. This CDR3 is 16 amino acids long.